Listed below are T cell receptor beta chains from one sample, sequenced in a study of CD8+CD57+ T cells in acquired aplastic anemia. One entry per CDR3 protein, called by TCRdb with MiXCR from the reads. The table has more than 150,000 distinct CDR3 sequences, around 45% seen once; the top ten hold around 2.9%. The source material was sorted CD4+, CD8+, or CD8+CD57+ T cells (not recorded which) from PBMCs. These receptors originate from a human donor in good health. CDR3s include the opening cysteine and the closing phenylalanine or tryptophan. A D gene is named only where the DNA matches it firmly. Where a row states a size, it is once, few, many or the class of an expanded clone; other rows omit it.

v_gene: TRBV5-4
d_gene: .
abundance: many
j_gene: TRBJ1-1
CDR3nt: TGTGCCAGCAGCTTGGCTTTGGAGGGGAGGACTGAAGCTTTCTTT
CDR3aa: CASSLALEGRTEAFF

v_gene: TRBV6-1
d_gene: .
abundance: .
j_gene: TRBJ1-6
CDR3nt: TGTGCCAGCAGTGAACGGTTTCTAGCCTCACCCCTCCACTTT
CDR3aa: CASSERFLASPLHF

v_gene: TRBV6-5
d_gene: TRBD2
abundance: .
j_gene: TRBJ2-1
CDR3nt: TGTGCCAGCAGTTACCGCGGGACTAACGAGCAGCTCTTC
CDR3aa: CASSYRGTNEQLF

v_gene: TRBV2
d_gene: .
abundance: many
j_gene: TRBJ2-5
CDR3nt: TGTGCCAGCAGCGGTATACAGGGGACTCCCCAAGAGACCCAGTACTTC
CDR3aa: CASSGIQGTPQETQYF

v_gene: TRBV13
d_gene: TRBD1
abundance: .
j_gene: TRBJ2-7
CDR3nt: TGTGCCAGCAGCCGCAGGGACAGGGCGGGAGAGCAGTACTTC
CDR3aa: CASSRRDRAGEQYF

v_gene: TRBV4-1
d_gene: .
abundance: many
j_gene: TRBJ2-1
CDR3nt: TGCGCCAGCAGCCGCCTGGTCCGCAATAATGAGCAGTTCTTC
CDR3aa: CASSRLVRNNEQFF

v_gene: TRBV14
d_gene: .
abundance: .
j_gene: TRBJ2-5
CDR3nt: TGTGCCAGCAACCTTGGGGGGCAGCCCCAAGAGACCCAGTACTTC
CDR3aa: CASNLGGQPQETQYF

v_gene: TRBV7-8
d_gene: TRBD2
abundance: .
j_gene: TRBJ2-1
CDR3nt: TGTGCCAGCAGCTTAGTTAGCGGGAGTGGTAATGAGCAGTTCTTC
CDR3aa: CASSLVSGSGNEQFF

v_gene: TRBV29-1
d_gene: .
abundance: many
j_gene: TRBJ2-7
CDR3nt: TGCAGCGTTGTTGTCTTGTCCTTCGGGGCGCCAAAAAGCTCCTACGAGCAGTACTTC
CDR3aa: CSVVVLSFGAPKSSYEQYF

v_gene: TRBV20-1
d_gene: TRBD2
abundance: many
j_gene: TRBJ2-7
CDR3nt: TGCAGTGCTAGCTCAACTAGCGGGAGCTGGAACGAGCAGTACTTC
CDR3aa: CSASSTSGSWNEQYF

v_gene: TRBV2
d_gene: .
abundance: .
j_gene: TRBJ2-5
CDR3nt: TGTGCCAGCAGCACAGGGGGGGAGGGGACCCAGTACTTC
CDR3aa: CASSTGGEGTQYF

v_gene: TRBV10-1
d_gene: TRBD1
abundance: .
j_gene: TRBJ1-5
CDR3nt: TGCGCCAGCAGGGACGGACAGGGTCGTTCTCAGCCCCAGCATTTT
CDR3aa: CASRDGQGRSQPQHF

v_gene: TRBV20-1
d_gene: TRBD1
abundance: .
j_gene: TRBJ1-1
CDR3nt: TGCAGTGCTAGAGTAGGGACAGCAAACACTGAAGCTTTCTTT
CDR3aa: CSARVGTANTEAFF

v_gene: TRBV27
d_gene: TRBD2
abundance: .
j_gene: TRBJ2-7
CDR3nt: TGTGCCAGCAGGGCTAGCGGGGGGGCATCTTACGAGCAGTACTTC
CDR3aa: CASRASGGASYEQYF

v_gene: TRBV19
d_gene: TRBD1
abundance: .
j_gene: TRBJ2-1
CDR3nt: TGTGCCACCGACTTGACAGGGGGCTACAATGAGCAGTTCTTC
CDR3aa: CATDLTGGYNEQFF

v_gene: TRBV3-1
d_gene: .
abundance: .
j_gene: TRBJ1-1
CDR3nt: TGTGCCAGCAGCCATAGTGTGCGGGCGAACACTGAAGCTTTCTTT
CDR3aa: CASSHSVRANTEAFF

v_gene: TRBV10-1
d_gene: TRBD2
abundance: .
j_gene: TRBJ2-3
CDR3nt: TGCGCCAGCAGTCCTACGAGCGCTAGCGGGAGAACCACAGATACGCAGTATTTT
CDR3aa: CASSPTSASGRTTDTQYF

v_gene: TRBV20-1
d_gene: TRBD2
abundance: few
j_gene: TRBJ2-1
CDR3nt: TGCAGTGCTCGAGCGGGGGCCAAGGTTGACAATGAGCAGTTCTTC
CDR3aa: CSARAGAKVDNEQFF

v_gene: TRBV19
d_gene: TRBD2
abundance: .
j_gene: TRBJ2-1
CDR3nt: TGTGCCAGTAGTATAACTAGCGGCAACAATGAGCAGTTCTTC
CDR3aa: CASSITSGNNEQFF

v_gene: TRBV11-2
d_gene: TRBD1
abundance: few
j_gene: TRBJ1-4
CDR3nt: TGTGCCAGCAGCACGACAGGGGCCGGGGGGGATCGGGAAAAACTGTTTTTT
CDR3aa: CASSTTGAGGDREKLFF

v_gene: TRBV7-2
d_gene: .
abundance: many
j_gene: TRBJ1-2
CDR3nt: TGTGCCAGCAGCTTAGGCACTAACTATGGCTACACCTTC
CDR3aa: CASSLGTNYGYTF

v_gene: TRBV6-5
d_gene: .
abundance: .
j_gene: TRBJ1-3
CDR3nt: TGTGCCAGCAGTTACCCAGAACAAGACTCTGGAAACACCATATATTTT
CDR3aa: CASSYPEQDSGNTIYF

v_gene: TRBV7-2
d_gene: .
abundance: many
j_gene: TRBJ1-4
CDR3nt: TGTGCCAGCAGCCAGCCCCATGCAACTAATGAAAAACTGTTTTTT
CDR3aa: CASSQPHATNEKLFF

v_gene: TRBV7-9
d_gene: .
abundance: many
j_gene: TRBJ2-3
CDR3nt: TGTGCCAGCATCGGGATGGCGGATACGCAGTATTTT
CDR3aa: CASIGMADTQYF

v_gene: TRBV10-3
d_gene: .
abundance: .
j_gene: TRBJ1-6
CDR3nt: TGTGCCATCAGTGAGTCGGGACTGCCTAATTCACCCCTCCACTTT
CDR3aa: CAISESGLPNSPLHF

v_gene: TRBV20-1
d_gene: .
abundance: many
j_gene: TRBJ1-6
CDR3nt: TGCAGTGCCAAAACCAGGGTTCCGGATTCACCCCTCCACTTT
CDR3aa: CSAKTRVPDSPLHF

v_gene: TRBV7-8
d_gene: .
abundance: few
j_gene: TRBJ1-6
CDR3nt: TGTGCCAGCAGCCCCAGCGGGGGCTATAATTCACCCCTCCACTTT
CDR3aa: CASSPSGGYNSPLHF

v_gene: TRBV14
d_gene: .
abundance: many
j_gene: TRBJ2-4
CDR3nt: TGTGCCAGCAGCATAACAGGAAACATTCAGTACTTC
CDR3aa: CASSITGNIQYF

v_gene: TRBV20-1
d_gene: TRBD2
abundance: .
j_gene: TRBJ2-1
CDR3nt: TGCAGTGCTAGAATCGCTAGCGGGAGCGGGCAGTTCTTC
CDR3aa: CSARIASGSGQFF

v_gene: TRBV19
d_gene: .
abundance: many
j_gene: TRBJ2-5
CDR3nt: TGTGCCAGTAGTTTCACAGGGTCGGTAGGAGAGACCCAGTACTTC
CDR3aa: CASSFTGSVGETQYF

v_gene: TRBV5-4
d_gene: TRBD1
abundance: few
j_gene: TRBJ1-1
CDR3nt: TGTGCCAGCAGTTCGGGACAGGGAGTGAACACTGAAGCTTTCTTT
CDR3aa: CASSSGQGVNTEAFF

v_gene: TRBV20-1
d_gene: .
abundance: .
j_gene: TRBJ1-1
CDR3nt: TGCAGTGCTAGTGGGTTAGTTATCGGACGGATGAACACTGAAGCTTTCTTT
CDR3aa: CSASGLVIGRMNTEAFF

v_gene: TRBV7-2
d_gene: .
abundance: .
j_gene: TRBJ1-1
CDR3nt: TGTGCCAGCAGCGAACAGAGTAGGATGAACACTGAAGCTTTCTTT
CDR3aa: CASSEQSRMNTEAFF

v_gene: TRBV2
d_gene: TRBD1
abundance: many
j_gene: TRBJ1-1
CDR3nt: TGTGCCAGCAGCGCCGACAGGGGGCATTGGAGCACTGAAGCTTTCTTT
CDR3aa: CASSADRGHWSTEAFF

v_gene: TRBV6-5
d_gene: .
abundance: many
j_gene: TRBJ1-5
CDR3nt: TGTGCCAGCAGTTACTCGATTAGCCAGCCCCAGCATTTT
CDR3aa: CASSYSISQPQHF

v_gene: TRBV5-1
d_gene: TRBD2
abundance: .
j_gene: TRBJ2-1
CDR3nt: TGCGCCAGCAGCTACGACGGACTAGCGGGGGTCAATGAGCAGTTCTTC
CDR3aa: CASSYDGLAGVNEQFF

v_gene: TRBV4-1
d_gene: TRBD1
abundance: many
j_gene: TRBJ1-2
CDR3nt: TGCGCCAGCAGCCAAAAGCCTCCCCCCGACGACAGGGGATATGGCTACACCTTC
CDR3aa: CASSQKPPPDDRGYGYTF

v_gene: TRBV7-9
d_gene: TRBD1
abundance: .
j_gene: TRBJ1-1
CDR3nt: TGTGCCAACAGCCATCTTCTGGGACAGCTCACTGAAGCTTCCTTT
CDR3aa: CANSHLLGQLTEASF

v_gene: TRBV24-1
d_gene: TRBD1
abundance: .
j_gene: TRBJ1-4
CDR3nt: TGTGCCACCAGTGATCCCGGACAGGGTGGGGAAGCACTGTTTTTT
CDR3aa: CATSDPGQGGEALFF

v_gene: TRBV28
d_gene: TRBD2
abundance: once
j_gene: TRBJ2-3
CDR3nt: TGTGCCAGCAGATCTGGAAGACTAGCGGCTAGCACAGATACGCAGTATTTT
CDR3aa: CASRSGRLAASTDTQYF

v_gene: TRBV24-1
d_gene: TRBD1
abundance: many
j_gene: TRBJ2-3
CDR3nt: TGTGCCACCAGAGGGGGCTCATCAGATACGCAGTATTTT
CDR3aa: CATRGGSSDTQYF

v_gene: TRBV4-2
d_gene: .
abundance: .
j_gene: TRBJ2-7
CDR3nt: TGTGCCAGCAGTGGGGAACCCCCCTACGAGCAGTACTTC
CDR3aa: CASSGEPPYEQYF

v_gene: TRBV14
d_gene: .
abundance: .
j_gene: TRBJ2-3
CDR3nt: TGTGCCAGCAGCCAGTCAGGGAATACGCAGTATTTT
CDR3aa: CASSQSGNTQYF

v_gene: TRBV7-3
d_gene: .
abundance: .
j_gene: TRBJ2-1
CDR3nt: TGTGCCAGCAGCTTACTTACCGCCTACAATGAGCAGTTCTTC
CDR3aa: CASSLLTAYNEQFF

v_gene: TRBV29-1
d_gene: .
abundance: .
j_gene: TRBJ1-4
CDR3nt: TGCAGCGTACAACAGGCGGAAAAACTGTTTTTT
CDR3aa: CSVQQAEKLFF

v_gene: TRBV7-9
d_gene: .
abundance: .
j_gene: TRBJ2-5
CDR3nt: TGTGCCAGCAGCTTACTAACAGGGGAGACCCAGTACTTC
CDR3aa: CASSLLTGETQYF

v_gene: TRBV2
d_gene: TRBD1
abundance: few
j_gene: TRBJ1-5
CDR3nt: TGTGCCAGCAGTAAGACAGGGGGTGCTCAGCCCCAGCATTTT
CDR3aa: CASSKTGGAQPQHF

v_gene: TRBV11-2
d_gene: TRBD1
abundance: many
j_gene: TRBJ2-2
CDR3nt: TGTGCCAGCAGCTCTCTTGGGACAGGGGGTTCGAACACCGGGGAGCTGTTTTTT
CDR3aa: CASSSLGTGGSNTGELFF

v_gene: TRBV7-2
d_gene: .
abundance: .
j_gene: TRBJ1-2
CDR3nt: TGTGCCAGCAGCCAAGGTGAGCACTATGGCTACACCTTC
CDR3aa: CASSQGEHYGYTF

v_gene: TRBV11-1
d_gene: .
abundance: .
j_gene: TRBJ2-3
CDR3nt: TGTGCCAGCAGCTTAGGTGGGGGGATGGCAGATACGCAGTATTTT
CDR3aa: CASSLGGGMADTQYF

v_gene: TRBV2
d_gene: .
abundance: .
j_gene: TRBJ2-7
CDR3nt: TGTGCCAGCAGCTTGTTGTCAGGACCCAAGCAGTACTTC
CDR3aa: CASSLLSGPKQYF

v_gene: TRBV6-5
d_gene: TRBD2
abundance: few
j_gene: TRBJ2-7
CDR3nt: TGTGCCAGCAGTTACCGAAGCGGGGGGGGATCCTACGAGCAGTACTTC
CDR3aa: CASSYRSGGGSYEQYF

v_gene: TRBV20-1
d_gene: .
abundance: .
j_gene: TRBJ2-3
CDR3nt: TGCAGTGCCCGACTCCCTCAGGGTCCAGATACGCAGTATTTT
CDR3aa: CSARLPQGPDTQYF

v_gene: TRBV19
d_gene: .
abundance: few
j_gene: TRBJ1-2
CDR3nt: TGTGCCAGCCAAAGTCTTGGGGGTTCTAACTATGGCTACACCTTC
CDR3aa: CASQSLGGSNYGYTF

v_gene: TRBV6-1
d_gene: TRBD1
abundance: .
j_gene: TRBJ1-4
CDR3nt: TGTGCCAGCAGGACAGGGGGCACTAATGAAAAACTGTTTTTT
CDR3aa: CASRTGGTNEKLFF

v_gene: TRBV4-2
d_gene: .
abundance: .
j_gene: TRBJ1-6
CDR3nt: TGTGCCAGCAGCCCTCTAGGGACCGGGTTATCACCCCTCCACTTT
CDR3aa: CASSPLGTGLSPLHF

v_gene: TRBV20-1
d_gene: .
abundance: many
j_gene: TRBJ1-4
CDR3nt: TGCAGTGCTAGTCGCCCGGGTCATCTGGGTGAAAAACTGTTTTTT
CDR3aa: CSASRPGHLGEKLFF

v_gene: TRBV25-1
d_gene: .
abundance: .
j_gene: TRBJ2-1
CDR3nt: TGTGCCAGCAATGGTGGCCCACCGAACAATGAGCAGTTCTTC
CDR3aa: CASNGGPPNNEQFF

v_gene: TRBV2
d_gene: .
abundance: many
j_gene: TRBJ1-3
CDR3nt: TGTGCCAGCAGTATCGGGACACCTGGAAACACCATATATTTT
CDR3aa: CASSIGTPGNTIYF